This section outlines one T cell receptor (beta chain) sequence together with its context. This entry comes from a study of blood T cell repertoires in COVID-19. The overall study: There were acute and convalescent COVID-19 samples, and they came from the United States, Italy and Spain. Sample material is recorded as cDNA or gDNA derived from T cells, B-cell-depleted T cells, or PBMCs.

In the source study's methods: Reference gene primer amplification gave estimated nucleated cell counts. Produced via immunoSEQ multiplex PCR; TCRdb's table is partial and in-frame only. V and J calls and clone size are given by that table; D and trimming were obtained from the DNA. The data show fewer than 350,000 clones, less than 90% seen once. The Seattle patients joined while their infection was active and were tracked longitudinally afterward. Germline V CDR1 and CDR2: MNHEY, SVGAGI. V was pared by 3 bases and J by 6 bases, with 15 bases between. The length of the CDR3 is 14 residues. The chain joins TRBV6-5 to TRBJ2-7; D not resolved. This receptor was obtained from a woman aged 70 to 79 with COVID-19, enrolled during active disease. The sequenced sample consisted of peripheral blood. The CDR3 loop is CASSYRGLRGEQYF. In DNA, the CDR3 is TGTGCCAGCAGTTATAGAGGCCTCCGAGGCGAGCAGTACTTC.